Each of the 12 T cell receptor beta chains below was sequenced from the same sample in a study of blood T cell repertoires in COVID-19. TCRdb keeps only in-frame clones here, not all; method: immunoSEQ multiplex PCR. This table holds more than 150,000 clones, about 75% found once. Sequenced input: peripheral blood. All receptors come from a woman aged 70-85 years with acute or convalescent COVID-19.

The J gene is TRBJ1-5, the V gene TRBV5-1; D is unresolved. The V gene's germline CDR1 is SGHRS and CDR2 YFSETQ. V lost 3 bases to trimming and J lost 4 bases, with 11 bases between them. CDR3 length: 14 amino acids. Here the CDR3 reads CASSSDGENQPQHF. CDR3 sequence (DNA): TGCGCCAGCAGCTCCGACGGGGAGAATCAGCCCCAGCATTTT.

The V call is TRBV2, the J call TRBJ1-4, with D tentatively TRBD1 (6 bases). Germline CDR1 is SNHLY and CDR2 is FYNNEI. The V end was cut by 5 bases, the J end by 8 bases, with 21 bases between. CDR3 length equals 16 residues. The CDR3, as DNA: TGTGCCAGCAGTACTAGTAAAGGGGGTTCGGGAGAAAAACTGTTTTTT. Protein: CASSTSKGGSGEKLFF.

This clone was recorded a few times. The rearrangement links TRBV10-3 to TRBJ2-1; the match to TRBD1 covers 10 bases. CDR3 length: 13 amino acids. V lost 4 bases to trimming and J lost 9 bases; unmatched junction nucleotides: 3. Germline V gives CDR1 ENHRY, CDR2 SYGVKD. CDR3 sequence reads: CAISATGGFEQFF. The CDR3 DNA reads TGTGCCATCAGTGCGACAGGGGGCTTTGAGCAGTTCTTC.

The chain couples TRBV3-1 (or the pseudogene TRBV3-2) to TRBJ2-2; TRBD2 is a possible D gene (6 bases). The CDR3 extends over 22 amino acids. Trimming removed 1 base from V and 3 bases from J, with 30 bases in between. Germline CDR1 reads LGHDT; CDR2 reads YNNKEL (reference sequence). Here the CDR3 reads CASSQVGKWVLRGKWDTGELFF. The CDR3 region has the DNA TGTGCCAGCAGCCAAGTGGGGAAGTGGGTCCTCCGGGGGAAGTGGGACACCGGGGAGCTGTTTTTT.

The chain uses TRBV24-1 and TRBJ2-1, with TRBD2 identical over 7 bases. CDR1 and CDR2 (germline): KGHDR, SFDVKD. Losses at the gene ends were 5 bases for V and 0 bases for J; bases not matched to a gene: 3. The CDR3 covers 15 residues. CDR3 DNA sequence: TGTGCCACCAGTGCAGCGGGAAGCTCCTACAATGAGCAGTTCTTC. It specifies CATSAAGSSYNEQFF.

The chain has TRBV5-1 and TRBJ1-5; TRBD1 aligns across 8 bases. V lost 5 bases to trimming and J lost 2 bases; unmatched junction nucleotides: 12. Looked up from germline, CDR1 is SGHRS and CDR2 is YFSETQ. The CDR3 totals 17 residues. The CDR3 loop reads CASRFPKTGEGNQPQHF. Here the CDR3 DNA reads TGCGCCAGCAGATTTCCGAAGACAGGGGAGGGCAATCAGCCCCAGCATTTT.

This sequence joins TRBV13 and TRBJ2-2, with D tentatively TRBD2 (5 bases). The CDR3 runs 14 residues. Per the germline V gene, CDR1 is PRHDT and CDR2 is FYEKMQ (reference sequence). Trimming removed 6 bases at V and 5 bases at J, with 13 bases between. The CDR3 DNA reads TGTGCCAGCAGACGAGGGAGAGGAACCGGGGAGCTGTTTTTT. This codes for CASRRGRGTGELFF.

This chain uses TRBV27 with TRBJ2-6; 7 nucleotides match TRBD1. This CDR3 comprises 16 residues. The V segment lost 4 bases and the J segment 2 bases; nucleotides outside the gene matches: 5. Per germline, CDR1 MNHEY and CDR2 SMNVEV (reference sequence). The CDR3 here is CASSYSGTAGANVLTF. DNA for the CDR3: TGTGCCAGCAGTTATTCCGGGACAGCTGGGGCCAACGTCCTGACTTTC. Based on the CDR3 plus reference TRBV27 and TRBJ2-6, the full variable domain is EAQVTQNPRYLITVTGKKLTVTCSQNMNHEYMSWYRQDPGLGLRQIYYSMNVEVTDKGDVPEGYKVSRKEKRNFPLILESPSPNQTSLYFCASSYSGTAGANVLTFGAGSRLTVL.

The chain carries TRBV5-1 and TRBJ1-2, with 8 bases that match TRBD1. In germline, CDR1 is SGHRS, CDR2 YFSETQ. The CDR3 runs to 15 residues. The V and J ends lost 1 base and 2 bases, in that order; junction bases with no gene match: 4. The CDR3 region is CASSLTGGSNYGYTF. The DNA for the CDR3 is TGCGCCAGCAGCTTGACAGGGGGATCCAACTATGGCTACACCTTC.

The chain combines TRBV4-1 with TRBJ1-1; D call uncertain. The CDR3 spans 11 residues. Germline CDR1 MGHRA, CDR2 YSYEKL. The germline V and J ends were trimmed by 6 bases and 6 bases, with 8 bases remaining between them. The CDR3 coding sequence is TGCGCCAGCAGGCGGGAGGCTGAAGCTTTCTTT. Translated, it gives CASRREAEAFF.

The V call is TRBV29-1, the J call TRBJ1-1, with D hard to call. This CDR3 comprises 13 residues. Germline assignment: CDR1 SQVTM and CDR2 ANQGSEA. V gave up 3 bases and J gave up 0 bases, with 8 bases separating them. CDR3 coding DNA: TGCAGCGTTGAGTGGCCCGTGAACACTGAAGCTTTCTTT. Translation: CSVEWPVNTEAFF.

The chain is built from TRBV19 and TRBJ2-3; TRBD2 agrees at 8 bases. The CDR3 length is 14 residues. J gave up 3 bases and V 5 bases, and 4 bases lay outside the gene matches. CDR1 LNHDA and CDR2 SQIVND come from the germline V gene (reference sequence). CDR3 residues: CASSWSGSTDTQYF. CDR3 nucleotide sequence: TGTGCCAGTAGTTGGAGCGGGAGTACAGATACGCAGTATTTT.